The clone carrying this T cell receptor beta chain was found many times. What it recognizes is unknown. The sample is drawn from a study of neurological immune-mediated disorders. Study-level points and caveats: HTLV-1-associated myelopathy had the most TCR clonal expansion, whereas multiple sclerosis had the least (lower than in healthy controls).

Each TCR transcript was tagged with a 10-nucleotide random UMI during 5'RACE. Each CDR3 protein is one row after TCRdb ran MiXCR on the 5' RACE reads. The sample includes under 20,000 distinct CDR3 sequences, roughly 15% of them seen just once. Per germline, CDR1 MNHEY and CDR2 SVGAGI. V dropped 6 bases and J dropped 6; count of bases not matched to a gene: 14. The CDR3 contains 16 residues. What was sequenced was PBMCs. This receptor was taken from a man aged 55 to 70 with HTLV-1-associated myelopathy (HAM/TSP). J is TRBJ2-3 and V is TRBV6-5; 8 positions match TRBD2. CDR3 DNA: TGTGCCAGCAGGAGGACTAGCTCCTCGTCGGGGGATACGCAGTATTTT. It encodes CASRRTSSSSGDTQYF.